The 8 T cell receptor beta chains presented below share a single source sample, sequenced in a study of radiation and T cells in renal cell carcinoma. Some clones are missing from TCRdb's copy, which holds only in-frame ones; the method was immunoSEQ multiplex PCR. Among 100,000 to 150,000 clones listed, around 81% were seen once. Time point defined: blood 2 weeks post-SBRT. Treatment: 15 Gy SBRT to primary tumor, nephrectomy 4 weeks later. The specimen comprised blood, sampled from a patient whose treatment included radiotherapy and nephrectomy. All receptors come from a middle-aged man with renal cell carcinoma.

J is TRBJ2-7 and V is TRBV5-1; TRBD2 matches 8 bases. Germline V CDR1 and CDR2: SGHRS, YFSETQ. V shed 3 bases and J 6 bases; nucleotides not matched to a gene: 14. CDR3 length: 16 residues. CDR3 nucleotides: TGCGCCAGCAGCTATGTCGGCGGAGCGGGAGTTGTCGAGCAGTACTTC. Its translation is CASSYVGGAGVVEQYF.

The chain recombines TRBV7-9 with TRBJ2-7; possibly TRBD2 for D (6 bases). The V gene's germline CDR1 is SEHNR and CDR2 FQNEAQ (reference sequence). Deletions cut 2 bases from V and 2 bases from J, with 16 bases between. The CDR3 totals 16 residues. The CDR3 bases are TGTGCCAGCAGCTTAAGATTGCGGGACGGCGCCTACGAGCAGTACTTC. Amino acids: CASSLRLRDGAYEQYF.

The chain has TRBV4-1 and TRBJ2-1; TRBD1 aligns across 8 bases. In germline, CDR1 is MGHRA, CDR2 YSYEKL. V trimming: 0 bases; J trimming: 8 bases; junction bases outside the gene matches: 9. The CDR3 covers 16 residues. The CDR3 DNA reads TGCGCCAGCAGCCAAGATCAGGGGGCCAAGATCCATGAGCAGTTCTTC. This translates into CASSQDQGAKIHEQFF.

The chain joins TRBV28 to TRBJ2-3, with 9 nucleotides matching TRBD2. Trimming at V came to 5 bases and at J to 7 bases, leaving 13 bases not matched to a gene. CDR3 length: 16 amino acids. The germline V gene has CDR1 MDHEN and CDR2 SYDVKM. CDR3 DNA sequence: TGTGCCAGCAGTCTTACGACTAGCGGAAGGCGCCATACGCAGTATTTT. Translating gives CASSLTTSGRRHTQYF.

V gene TRBV2 combines with J gene TRBJ1-5, with D possibly matching TRBD1 (5 bases). CDR3 size: 17 residues. The ends were cut back, 5 bases at V and 6 bases at J, with 23 bases in the middle. The germline gives CDR1 SNHLY, CDR2 FYNNEI. CDR3 in amino acids: CASSRSQAGINPQPQHF. CDR3 nucleotide sequence: TGTGCCAGCAGTAGGAGCCAGGCAGGGATAAATCCTCAGCCCCAGCATTTT.

J is TRBJ1-1 and V is TRBV13; no clear D. The CDR3 length is 14 residues. CDR1 and CDR2 from the germline V gene are PRHDT and FYEKMQ (reference sequence). The V and J ends lost 5 bases and 4 bases respectively, with 14 bases between them. The CDR3 DNA reads as TGTGCCAGCAGCCCCCGCCGGGGAATCACTGAAGCTTTCTTT. It codes for CASSPRRGITEAFF.

V is TRBV19 and J is TRBJ2-2; D call uncertain. From germline, CDR1 is LNHDA and CDR2 SQIVND (reference sequence). Trimming shortened V by 7 bases and J by 0 bases, and 12 bases separated the two germline ends. The CDR3 has 15 amino acids. DNA for the CDR3: TGTGCCAGTACCTTTCGGTCAGCGAACACCGGGGAGCTGTTTTTT. It is translated as CASTFRSANTGELFF.

The V and J genes are TRBV6-5 and TRBJ2-7; possibly TRBD1 for D (8 bases). Trimming shortened V by 3 bases and J by 4 bases, and 16 bases separated the two germline ends. CDR3 length: 15 residues. CDR1 and CDR2 from the germline V gene are MNHEY and SVGAGI. The CDR3 here is CASSYLQGGPYEQYF. In nucleotides, the CDR3 is TGTGCCAGCAGTTATCTACAGGGGGGGCCTTACGAGCAGTACTTC.